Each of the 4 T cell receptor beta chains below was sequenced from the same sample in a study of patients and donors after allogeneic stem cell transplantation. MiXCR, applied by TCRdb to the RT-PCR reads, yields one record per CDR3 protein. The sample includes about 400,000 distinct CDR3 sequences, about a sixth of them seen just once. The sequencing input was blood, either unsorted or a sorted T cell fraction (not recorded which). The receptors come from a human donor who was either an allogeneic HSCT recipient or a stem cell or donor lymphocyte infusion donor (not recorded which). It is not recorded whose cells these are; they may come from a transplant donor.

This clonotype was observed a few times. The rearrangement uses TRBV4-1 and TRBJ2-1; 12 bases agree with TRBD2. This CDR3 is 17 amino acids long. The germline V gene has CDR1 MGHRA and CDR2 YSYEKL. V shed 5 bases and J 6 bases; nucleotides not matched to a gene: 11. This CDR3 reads CASSLRPTSGSANEQFF. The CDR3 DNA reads TGCGCCAGCAGCTTAAGACCGACTAGCGGGAGTGCCAATGAGCAGTTCTTC.

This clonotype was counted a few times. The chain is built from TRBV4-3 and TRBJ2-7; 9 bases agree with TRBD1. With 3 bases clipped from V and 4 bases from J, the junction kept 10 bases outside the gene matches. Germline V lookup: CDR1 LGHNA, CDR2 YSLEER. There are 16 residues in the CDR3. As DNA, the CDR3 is TGCGCCAGCAGCCAGGGACCGGGACAGGGTCCTTACGAGCAGTACTTC. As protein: CASSQGPGQGPYEQYF.

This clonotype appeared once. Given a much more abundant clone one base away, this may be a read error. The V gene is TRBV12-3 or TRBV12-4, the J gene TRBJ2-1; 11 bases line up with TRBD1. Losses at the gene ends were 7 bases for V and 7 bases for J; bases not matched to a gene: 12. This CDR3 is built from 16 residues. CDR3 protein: CASISYPGQGGNEQFF. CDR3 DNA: TGTGCCAGCATTTCCTATCCGGGACAGGGGGGGAATGAGCAGTTCTTC.

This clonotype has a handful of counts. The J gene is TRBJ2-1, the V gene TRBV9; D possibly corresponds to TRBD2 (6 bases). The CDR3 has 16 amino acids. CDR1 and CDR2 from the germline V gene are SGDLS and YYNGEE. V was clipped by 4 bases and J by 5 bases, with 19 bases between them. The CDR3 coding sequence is TGTGCCAGCAGCTCCGGTGGGACTCGGGGGAACAATGAGCAGTTCTTC. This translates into CASSSGGTRGNNEQFF.